This entry describes one TCR beta chain. The target antigen is unknown. V lost 4 bases to trimming and J lost 1 base, with 17 bases between them. Germline values: CDR1 SGHTS, CDR2 YDEGEE. The CDR3 totals 16 residues. The entry originates in a study of shared clonotypes between healthy human individuals. Study results and limitations: Roughly 5% of naive CD4 clonotypes were common to several donors.

Both subsets, CD45RA+ naive and CD45RA-negative memory, were split from the CD4+ cells. Per the original methods: In the immunoSEQ data, sequences were junction-only and lacked quality scores, so filtering differed. Repertoires were generated with immunoSEQ multiplex PCR, while TCRdb's copy carries only in-frame clones and drops some. The V and J calls and the clone size are those of that table, but D and trimming were determined from the DNA. This sample has a few hundred thousand clones, with approximately 97% found just once. The sample taken for sequencing was naive CD4+ T cells sorted from blood. Subset: CD45RA+ positively selected. The sequence was collected from a woman in her twenties or thirties in good health. V gene TRBV5-8 combines with J gene TRBJ1-1; D possibly corresponds to TRBD1 (6 bases). The CDR3 coding sequence is TGTGCCAGCAGCCGGGGACACCGTGGGGGGAACACTGAAGCTTTCTTT. This translates into CASSRGHRGGNTEAFF.